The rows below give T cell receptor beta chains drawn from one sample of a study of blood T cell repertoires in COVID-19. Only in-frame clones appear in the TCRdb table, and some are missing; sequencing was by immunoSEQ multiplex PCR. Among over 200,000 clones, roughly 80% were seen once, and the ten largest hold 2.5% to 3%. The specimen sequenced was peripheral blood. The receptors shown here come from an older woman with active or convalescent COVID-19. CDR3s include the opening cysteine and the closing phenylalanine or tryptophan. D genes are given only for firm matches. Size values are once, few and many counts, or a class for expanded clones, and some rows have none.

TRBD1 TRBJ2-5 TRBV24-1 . CATSDLGQQETQYF TGTGCCACCAGTGACTTGGGACAGCAAGAGACCCAGTACTTC
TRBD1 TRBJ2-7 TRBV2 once CASTPQGQGLSYEQYF TGTGCCAGCACCCCCCAGGGACAGGGCCTCTCCTACGAGCAGTACTTC
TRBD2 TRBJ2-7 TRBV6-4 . CASSFLAGGLEYEQYF TGTGCCAGCAGTTTTTTAGCGGGGGGGTTAGAGTACGAGCAGTACTTC
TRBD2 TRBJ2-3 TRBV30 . CAWNTAGGPYMADTQYF TGTGCCTGGAATACAGCGGGAGGGCCTTATATGGCAGATACGCAGTATTTT
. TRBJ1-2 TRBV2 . CASVQGGFDYGYTF TGTGCCAGCGTCCAGGGTGGCTTTGACTATGGCTACACCTTC
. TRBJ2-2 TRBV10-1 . CASSESQYGGELFF TGCGCCAGCAGTGAGTCCCAGTATGGCGGGGAGCTGTTTTTT
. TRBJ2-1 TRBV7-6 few CASSLIPLREQFF TGTGCCAGCAGCTTAATTCCACTTCGAGAGCAGTTCTTC
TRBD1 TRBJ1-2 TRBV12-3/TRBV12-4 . CASSLGQPPLGTF TGTGCCAGCAGCCTGGGACAGCCCCCCCTCGGGACCTTC
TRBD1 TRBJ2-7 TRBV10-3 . CASTPTLQGAGEQYF TGTGCCTCAACACCCACTCTACAGGGGGCAGGAGAGCAGTACTTC
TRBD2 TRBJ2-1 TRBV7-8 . CASSPFQRETGEQFF TGTGCCAGCAGCCCGTTCCAGCGGGAGACGGGTGAGCAGTTCTTC
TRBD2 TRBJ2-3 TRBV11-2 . CASSFNRGVRYTQYF TGTGCCAGCAGCTTCAATCGGGGGGTCCGATATACGCAGTATTTT
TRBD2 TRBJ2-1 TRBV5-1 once CASSSYPIAGSYNEQFF TGCGCCAGCAGCTCCTACCCTATAGCGGGGTCTTACAATGAGCAGTTCTTC
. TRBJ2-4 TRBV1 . CTSSQDVREGRIANIQYF TGCACCAGCAGCCAAGATGTCCGGGAGGGCCGAATAGCGAACATTCAGTACTTC
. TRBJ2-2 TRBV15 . CATENRVLTTGELFF TGTGCCACCGAGAACAGGGTCCTAACGACCGGGGAGCTGTTTTTT
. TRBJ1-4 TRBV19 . CASSTGISGEKLFF TGTGCCAGTAGTACGGGGATTTCCGGCGAAAAACTGTTTTTT
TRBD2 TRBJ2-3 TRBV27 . CASSLYAGGPSSQDTQYF TGTGCCAGCAGTTTATACGCGGGAGGGCCCTCTTCACAAGATACGCAGTATTTT
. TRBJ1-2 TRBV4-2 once CASSRERTENGGSYTF TGTGCCAGCAGCCGGGAACGGACAGAGAACGGAGGATCATACACCTTC
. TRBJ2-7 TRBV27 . CASSLVRGAYEQYF TGTGCCAGCAGTTTAGTCAGGGGGGCTTACGAGCAGTACTTC
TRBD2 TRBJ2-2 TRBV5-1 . CASSPGLAGLAGELFF TGCGCCAGCAGTCCCGGACTAGCGGGATTGGCCGGGGAGCTGTTTTTT
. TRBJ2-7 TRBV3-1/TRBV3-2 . CASSQYGAGSYEQYF TGTGCCAGCAGCCAATATGGGGCAGGGTCCTACGAGCAGTACTTC
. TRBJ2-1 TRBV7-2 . CASSSLELNEQFF TGTGCCAGCAGCTCCCTCGAGTTGAATGAGCAGTTCTTC
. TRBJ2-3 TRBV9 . CASSVIAGTDTQYF TGTGCCAGCAGCGTAATAGCGGGCACAGATACGCAGTATTTT
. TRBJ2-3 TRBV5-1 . CASSPSVAPSTDTQYF TGCGCCAGCAGCCCATCAGTGGCCCCTAGCACAGATACGCAGTATTTT
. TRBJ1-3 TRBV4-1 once CASRQGGAGNTIYF TGCGCCAGCAGGCAAGGGGGAGCTGGAAACACCATATATTTT
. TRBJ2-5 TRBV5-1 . CASSSLTGFGETQYF TGCGCCAGCAGCTCCCTCACAGGCTTCGGAGAGACCCAGTACTTC
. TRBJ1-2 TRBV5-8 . CASSQTKDYGYTF TGTGCCAGCAGCCAGACAAAGGACTATGGCTACACCTTC
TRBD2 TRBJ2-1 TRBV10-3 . CAISEPLTGGRSNEQFF TGTGCCATCAGTGAGCCACTTACGGGGGGGAGAAGCAATGAGCAGTTCTTC
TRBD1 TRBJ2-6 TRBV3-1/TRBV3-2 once CASNGRGLMGANVLTF TGTGCCAGCAACGGCAGGGGGCTTATGGGGGCCAACGTCCTGACTTTC